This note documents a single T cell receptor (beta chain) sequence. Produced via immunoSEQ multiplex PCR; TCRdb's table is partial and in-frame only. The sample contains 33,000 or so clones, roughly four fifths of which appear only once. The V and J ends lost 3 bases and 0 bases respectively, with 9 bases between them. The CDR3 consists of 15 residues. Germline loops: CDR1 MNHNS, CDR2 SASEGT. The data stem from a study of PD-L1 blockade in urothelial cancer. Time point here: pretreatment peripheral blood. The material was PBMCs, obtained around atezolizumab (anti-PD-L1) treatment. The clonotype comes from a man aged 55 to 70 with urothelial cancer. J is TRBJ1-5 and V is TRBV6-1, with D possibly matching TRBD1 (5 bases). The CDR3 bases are TGTGCCAGCAGTGAGATCAGGGTTAGCAATCAGCCCCAGCATTTT. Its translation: CASSEIRVSNQPQHF.